This record concerns one TCR beta chain sequence. This sample was taken from a study of cytomegalovirus exposure and HLA in healthy donors. The donors, nominally healthy at sampling, likely had unrecorded immune exposures. The V gene's germline CDR1 is SNHLY and CDR2 FYNNEI. V was pared by 3 bases and J by 3 bases, with 12 bases between. The CDR3 is 15 residues long. PCR amplification relied on 60 Vbeta primers (plus 13 Jbeta primers). Measured with immunoSEQ multiplex PCR; TCRdb has only the in-frame clones, and not every one. The data contain about 37,000 clones, 70% to 75% of them singletons. The genes are TRBV2 and TRBJ1-5; weak D call: TRBD1 (5 bases). The sequence was obtained from a man younger than 40 in good health and CMV-seronegative. The specimen was PBMCs. CDR3 amino acids: CASSDGGRYNQPQHF. Here the CDR3 DNA reads TGTGCCAGCAGTGATGGGGGGAGGTACAATCAGCCCCAGCATTTT.